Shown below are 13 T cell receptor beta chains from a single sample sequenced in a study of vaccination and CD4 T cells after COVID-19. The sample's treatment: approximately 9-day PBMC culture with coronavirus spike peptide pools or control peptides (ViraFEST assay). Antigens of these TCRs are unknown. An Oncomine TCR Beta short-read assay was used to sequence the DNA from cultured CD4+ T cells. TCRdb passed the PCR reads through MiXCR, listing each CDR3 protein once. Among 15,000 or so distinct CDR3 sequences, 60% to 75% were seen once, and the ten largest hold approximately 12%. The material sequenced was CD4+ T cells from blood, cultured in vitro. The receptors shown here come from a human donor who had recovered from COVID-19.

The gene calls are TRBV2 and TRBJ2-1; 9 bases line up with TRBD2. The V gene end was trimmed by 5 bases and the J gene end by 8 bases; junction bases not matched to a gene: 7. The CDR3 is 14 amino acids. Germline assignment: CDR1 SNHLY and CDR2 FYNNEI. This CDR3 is CASSTWTSVDEQFF. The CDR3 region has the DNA TGTGCCAGCAGTACCTGGACTAGCGTGGATGAGCAGTTCTTC.

The CDR3 nucleotides are TGTGCCAGCACCCCAGGGGGCCGTAGCACAGATACGCAGTATTTT. Translating gives CASTPGGRSTDTQYF. The chain recombines TRBV28 with TRBJ2-3; the match to TRBD1 covers 8 bases. Germline V CDR1 and CDR2: MDHEN, SYDVKM. V trimming: 7 bases; J trimming: 0 bases; junction bases outside the gene matches: 6. This CDR3 is built from 15 residues.

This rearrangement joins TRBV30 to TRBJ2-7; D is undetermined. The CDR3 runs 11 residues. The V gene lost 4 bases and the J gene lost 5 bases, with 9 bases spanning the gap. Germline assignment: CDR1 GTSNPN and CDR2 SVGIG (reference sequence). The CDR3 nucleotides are TGTGCCTGGAATCACCAGCACGAGCAGTACTTC. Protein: CAWNHQHEQYF.

CDR3 DNA: TGTGCCATCAGTGAGTGGGCTAGCGGGCGAAACTACGAGCAGTACTTC. Protein sequence: CAISEWASGRNYEQYF. The chain couples TRBV10-3 to TRBJ2-7; TRBD2 matches 8 bases. Germline V gene sequence: CDR1 ENHRY, CDR2 SYGVKD. V was pared by 1 base and J by 3 bases, with 8 bases of the junction left unmatched. CDR3 length: 16 amino acids.

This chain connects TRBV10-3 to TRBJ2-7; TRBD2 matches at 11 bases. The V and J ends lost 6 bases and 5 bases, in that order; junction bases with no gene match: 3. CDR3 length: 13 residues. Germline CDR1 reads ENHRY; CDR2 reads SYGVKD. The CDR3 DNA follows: TGTGCCATCAGGGCTAGCGGGAGGAACGAGCAGTACTTC. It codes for CAIRASGRNEQYF.

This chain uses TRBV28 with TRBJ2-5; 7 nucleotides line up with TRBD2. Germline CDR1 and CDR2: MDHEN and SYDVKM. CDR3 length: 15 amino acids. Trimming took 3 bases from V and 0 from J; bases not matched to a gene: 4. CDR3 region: CASSLGSGYQETQYF. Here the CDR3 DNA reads TGTGCCAGCAGTTTGGGTAGCGGGTACCAAGAGACCCAGTACTTC.

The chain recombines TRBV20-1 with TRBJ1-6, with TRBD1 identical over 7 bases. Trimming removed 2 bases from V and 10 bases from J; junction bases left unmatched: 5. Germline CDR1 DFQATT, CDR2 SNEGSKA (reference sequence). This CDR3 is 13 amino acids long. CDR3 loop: CSARQTGQSPLHF. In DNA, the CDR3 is TGCAGTGCTAGACAGACAGGGCAGTCACCCCTCCACTTT.

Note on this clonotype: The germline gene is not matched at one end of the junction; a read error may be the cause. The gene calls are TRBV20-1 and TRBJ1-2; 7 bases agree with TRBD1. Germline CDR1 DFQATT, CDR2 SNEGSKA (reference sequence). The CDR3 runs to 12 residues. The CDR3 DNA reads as TGCAGTGCTGGAGACAGGGTCTATGGCTACACCTTC. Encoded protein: CSAGDRVYGYTF.

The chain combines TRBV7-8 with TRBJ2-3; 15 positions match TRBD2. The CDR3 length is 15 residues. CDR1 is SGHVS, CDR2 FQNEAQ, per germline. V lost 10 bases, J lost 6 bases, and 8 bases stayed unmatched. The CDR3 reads CATGGLAGGRDTQYF. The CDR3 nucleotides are TGTGCCACCGGGGGACTAGCGGGAGGAAGGGATACGCAGTATTTT. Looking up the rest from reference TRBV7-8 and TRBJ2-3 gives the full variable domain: GAGVSQSPRYKVAKRGQDVALRCDPISGHVSLFWYQQALGQGPEFLTYFQNEAQLDKSGLPSDRFFAERPEGSVSTLKIQRTQQEDSAVYLCATGGLAGGRDTQYFGPGTRLTVL.

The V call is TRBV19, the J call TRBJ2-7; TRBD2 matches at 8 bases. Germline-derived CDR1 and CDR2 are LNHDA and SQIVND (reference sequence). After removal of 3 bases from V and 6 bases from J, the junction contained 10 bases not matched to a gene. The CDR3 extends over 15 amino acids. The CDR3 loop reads CASSITGTSPSEQYF. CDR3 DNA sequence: TGTGCCAGTAGTATCACCGGGACTAGTCCTTCCGAGCAGTACTTC.

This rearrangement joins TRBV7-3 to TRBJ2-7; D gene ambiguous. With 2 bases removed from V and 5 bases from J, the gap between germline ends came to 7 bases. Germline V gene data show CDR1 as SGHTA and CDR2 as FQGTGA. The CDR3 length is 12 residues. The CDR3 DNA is TGTGCCAGCAGCTTAGGTGGTCACGAGCAGTACTTC. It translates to CASSLGGHEQYF.

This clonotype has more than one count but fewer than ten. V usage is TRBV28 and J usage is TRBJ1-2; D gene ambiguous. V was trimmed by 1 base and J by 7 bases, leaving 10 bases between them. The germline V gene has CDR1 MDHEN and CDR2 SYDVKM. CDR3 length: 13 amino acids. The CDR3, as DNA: TGTGCCAGCAGTTTATCTGAACAACGTGGCTACACCTTC. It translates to CASSLSEQRGYTF.

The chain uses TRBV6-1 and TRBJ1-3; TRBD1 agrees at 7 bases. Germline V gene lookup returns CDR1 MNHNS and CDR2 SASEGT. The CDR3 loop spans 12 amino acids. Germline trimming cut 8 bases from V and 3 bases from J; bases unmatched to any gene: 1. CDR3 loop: CASRTGGNTIYF. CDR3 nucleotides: TGTGCCAGCCGGACAGGTGGAAACACCATATATTTT.